The clone carrying this T cell receptor (beta chain) has a handful of counts. No antigen is known for it. This record belongs to a study of response to subunit inactivated influenza vaccine. TCRdb re-called the RT-PCR reads through MiXCR, storing one row per CDR3 protein. The data hold approximately 250,000 distinct CDR3 sequences, with 12% observed a single time. Study-wide results and limits: The study's authors posited that every seasonal influenza vaccination enlists few new T cells.

The receptor's source is a man aged 50 to 60 who received an inactivated influenza vaccine. The sequenced sample was non-naive T cells sorted from PBMCs, obtained 14 to 15 days before vaccination.

The CDR3 spells CASSQDQGGVGQPQHF. Written as DNA, the CDR3 is TGTGCCAGCAGCCAAGATCAAGGAGGGGTTGGACAGCCCCAGCATTTT. The chain joins TRBV4-2 to TRBJ1-5, with D tentatively TRBD1 (5 bases). The germline V gene encodes CDR1 LGHNA and CDR2 YNFKEQ. CDR3 length: 16 amino acids. Trimming cost V 0 bases and J 7 bases, with 16 bases left between them.